These 20 T cell receptor beta chains originate from one sample sequenced in a study of CD8 T cells in ankylosing spondylitis. The study, taken as a whole, reports: Seemingly distinctive of ankylosing spondylitis blood was a TCR beta motif formed by eight highly homologous variants.

TCRdb analysed the 5' RACE reads with MiXCR anew, one entry per CDR3 protein. The repertoire consists of some 840,000 distinct CDR3 sequences, with approximately 12% occurring once and the leading ten covering approximately 0.5%. These receptors are not linked to any known antigen. Sequencing used blood, either unsorted or a sorted T cell fraction (not recorded which). The receptors were gathered from a male donor with ankylosing spondylitis.

V is TRBV7-2 and J is TRBJ1-5, with 7 bases that match TRBD1. This CDR3 contains 14 residues. CDR1 is SGHTA, CDR2 FQGNSA, per germline. Germline trimming cut 10 bases from V and 11 bases from J; bases unmatched to any gene: 17. CDR3: CATAQGTYLGAQHF. CDR3 DNA: TGTGCCACCGCACAGGGGACTTACCTTGGAGCCCAGCATTTT. Supplemented by reference TRBV7-2 and TRBJ1-5, the full variable domain reads GAGVSQSPSNKVTEKGKDVELRCDPISGHTALYWYRQSLGQGLEFLIYFQGNSAPDKSGLPSDRFSAERTGGSVSTLTIQRTQQEDSAVYLCATAQGTYLGAQHFGDGTRLSIL.

This clonotype was detected many times. This sequence joins TRBV10-3 and TRBJ2-3; D is uncertain. V was cut by 10 bases and J by 0 bases, with 17 bases left in between. The CDR3 is made up of 15 amino acids. The germline CDR1 and CDR2 sequences are ENHRY and SYGVKD. CDR3 DNA sequence: TGTGCCACCCTAGGATCGTTCACGAGCACAGATACGCAGTATTTT. It is translated as CATLGSFTSTDTQYF.

The rearrangement uses TRBV4-3 and TRBJ1-3; D not resolved. This CDR3 contains 13 residues. In germline, CDR1 is LGHNA, CDR2 YSLEER. With 3 bases removed from V and 4 bases from J, the gap between germline ends came to 7 bases. CDR3 DNA: TGCGCCAGCAGCCAGAGAGCCGGAAACACCATATATTTT. It encodes CASSQRAGNTIYF.

This clonotype was detected many times. This chain uses TRBV5-1 with TRBJ1-2, with D unresolved. V was pared by 4 bases and J by 3 bases, with 13 bases between. The germline V gene encodes CDR1 SGHRS and CDR2 YFSETQ. The CDR3 covers 14 residues. As DNA, the CDR3 is TGCGCCAGCAGCCTCAGGACCAGACACTATGGCTACACCTTC. Translating it yields CASSLRTRHYGYTF.

This clonotype was observed a few times. The chain is built from TRBV6-2 or TRBV6-3 and TRBJ1-5; possibly TRBD1 for D (5 bases). V gave up 2 bases and J gave up 7 bases, with 15 bases separating them. The CDR3 spans 15 residues. CDR1 and CDR2 (germline): MNHEY, SVGEGT. As DNA, the CDR3 is TGTGCCAGCAGTTACGGAGGTAGGGGAAGCCAGCCCCAGCATTTT. Translated, it gives CASSYGGRGSQPQHF.

The CDR3 DNA follows: TGTGCCAGCAGCTTAGCGCAGGGAGCAGAGACCCAGTACTTC. This encodes CASSLAQGAETQYF. This chain links TRBV7-6 with TRBJ2-5; either TRBD1 or TRBD2 may fit D (5 bases each). Trimming took off 0 bases at V and 4 bases at J, with 9 bases between the two ends. Germline CDR1 reads SGHVS; CDR2 reads FNYEAQ. The CDR3 extends over 14 amino acids.

V is TRBV13 and J is TRBJ2-1, with 11 bases identical to TRBD1. Germline V gene sequence: CDR1 PRHDT, CDR2 FYEKMQ (reference sequence). The V segment lost 2 bases and the J segment 5 bases; nucleotides outside the gene matches: 11. This CDR3 is 18 amino acids long. The CDR3 spells CASSLLLARDRGNNEQFF. The CDR3 bases are TGTGCCAGCAGCTTATTACTGGCCCGGGACAGGGGGAACAATGAGCAGTTCTTC.

The sample holds a few counts of this clonotype. The genes are TRBV4-2 and TRBJ2-3; 11 bases agree with TRBD2. CDR3 length equals 15 residues. The J segment lost 3 bases and the V segment lost 6 bases, leaving 5 bases of the junction unmatched. Germline V gene data show CDR1 as LGHNA and CDR2 as YNFKEQ. The CDR3 region is CASSHTSGGTDTQYF. The DNA for the CDR3 is TGTGCCAGCAGTCATACTAGCGGGGGAACAGATACGCAGTATTTT.

The chain employs TRBV7-9 and TRBJ2-7, with D tentatively TRBD2 (5 bases). The CDR3 contains 15 residues. Trimming took off 5 bases at V and 7 bases at J, with 21 bases between the two ends. Germline V gene sequence: CDR1 SEHNR, CDR2 FQNEAQ (reference sequence). The CDR3 nucleotides are TGTGCCAGCAGCCCCCCAAGCGGAGGTATTGAGGAGCAGTACTTC. It translates to CASSPPSGGIEEQYF.

This clonotype was seen only a few times. J is TRBJ2-5 and V is TRBV2, with D maybe TRBD2 (5 bases). The CDR3 sequence is 14 residues long. V shed 6 bases and J shed 0 bases, with 11 bases lying between them. CDR1 is SNHLY, CDR2 FYNNEI, per germline. CDR3 bases: TGTGCCAGCAGGGCGACTAAGTACCAAGAGACCCAGTACTTC. Protein: CASRATKYQETQYF.

This clonotype was observed many times. The V and J genes are TRBV4-3 and TRBJ2-1, with TRBD1 as a possible D gene (6 bases). The CDR3 runs 17 residues. The germline gives CDR1 LGHNA, CDR2 YSLEER. Trimming pared 0 bases from V and 0 bases from J, leaving 12 bases between. CDR3 loop: CASSQEGALSSYNEQFF. CDR3 sequence (DNA): TGCGCCAGCAGCCAAGAGGGGGCCCTGAGCTCCTACAATGAGCAGTTCTTC.

CDR3 bases: TGCAGTGTCCCGGGACAGCCCATCATTAACACCTTC. It specifies CSVPGQPIINTF. The chain carries TRBV20-1 and TRBJ1-2, with 7 bases that match TRBD1. Germline V CDR1 and CDR2: DFQATT, SNEGSKA (reference sequence). V trimming: 7 bases; J trimming: 12 bases; junction bases outside the gene matches: 14. The CDR3 totals 12 residues.

This clonotype was recorded a few times. The chain recombines TRBV25-1 with TRBJ2-2; D is possibly TRBD1 (6 bases). The CDR3 is made up of 13 amino acids. Per the germline V gene, CDR1 is MGHDK and CDR2 is SYGVNS. The ends were cut back, 6 bases at V and 7 bases at J, with 12 bases in the middle. The DNA of the CDR3 is TGTGCCAGCAGGGCACAGGGCGTCGGGGAGCTGTTTTTT. Its translation: CASRAQGVGELFF.

The chain is built from TRBV11-1 and TRBJ1-1, with a weak D call TRBD1 (5 bases). V lost 5 bases, J lost 0 bases, and 13 bases lay in between. CDR1 and CDR2 from the germline V gene are SGHAT and FQDESV (reference sequence). The CDR3 has 15 residues. The CDR3 reads CASSPETDMNTEAFF. Written as DNA, the CDR3 is TGTGCCAGCAGCCCCGAGACAGACATGAACACTGAAGCTTTCTTT.

The chain joins TRBV20-1 to TRBJ1-2; maybe TRBD1 (5 bases). The CDR3 length is 14 residues. The ends were cut back, 3 bases at V and 8 bases at J, with 19 bases in the middle. Germline V gene lookup returns CDR1 DFQATT and CDR2 SNEGSKA (reference sequence). In nucleotides, the CDR3 is TGCAGTGCTAGGCCGGCAGGGTCGGGGAGAGGCTACACCTTC. Its translation is CSARPAGSGRGYTF.

This chain uses TRBV28 with TRBJ2-1; 8 bases fit TRBD1. Trimming at V came to 8 bases and at J to 4 bases, leaving 10 bases not matched to a gene. The CDR3 is 15 amino acids. The germline V gene encodes CDR1 MDHEN and CDR2 SYDVKM. Here the CDR3 reads CASLEMGTGYNEQFF. The DNA for the CDR3 is TGTGCCAGCCTGGAAATGGGGACAGGTTACAATGAGCAGTTCTTC.

The chain joins TRBV5-1 to TRBJ2-1, with D possibly matching TRBD1 (6 bases). Trimming stripped 3 bases from V and 1 base from J, with 8 bases between. The germline gives CDR1 SGHRS, CDR2 YFSETQ. The CDR3 contains 14 residues. The CDR3: CASSWGQSYNEQFF. CDR3 bases: TGCGCCAGCAGCTGGGGACAATCCTACAATGAGCAGTTCTTC.

The table lists this clonotype with a few counts. The V call is TRBV19, the J call TRBJ2-2, with D unresolved. V was clipped by 5 bases and J by 1 base, with 11 bases between them. This CDR3 has 15 residues. CDR1 and CDR2 from the germline V gene are LNHDA and SQIVND (reference sequence). The CDR3 nucleotides are TGTGCCAGTAGTGCCCGGGCAGGGAACACCGGGGAGCTGTTTTTT. Amino acids: CASSARAGNTGELFF.

This clonotype was seen many times. The chain employs TRBV4-2 and TRBJ1-4, with 7 bases lining up with TRBD1. V trimming: 5 bases; J trimming: 8 bases; junction bases outside the gene matches: 5. The length of the CDR3 is 13 residues. Germline V CDR1 and CDR2: LGHNA, YNFKEQ. For the CDR3, the DNA is TGTGCCAGCAGCTACGGGACAGCAGAAAAACTGTTTTTT. Translated: CASSYGTAEKLFF.

This clonotype was observed a few times. V is TRBV29-1 and J is TRBJ1-1; the D is unclear. Germline V gives CDR1 SQVTM, CDR2 ANQGSEA. The CDR3 runs 13 residues. The V and J ends lost 8 bases and 1 base respectively, with 14 bases between them. The DNA for the CDR3 is TGCAGCTCACCCGGGAGGTCGAACACTGAAGCTTTCTTT. Translating gives CSSPGRSNTEAFF.